This T cell receptor (beta chain) was recorded in a study of control samples from healthy donors and cancer patients. Trimming took 5 bases from V and 9 from J; bases not matched to a gene: 8. Germline assignment: CDR1 SEHNR and CDR2 FQNEAQ (reference sequence). CDR3 length equals 15 residues. Method: immunoSEQ multiplex PCR; TCRdb's copy keeps in-frame clones and lacks some. The sample comprises roughly 190,000 clones, roughly nine tenths of which are singletons, and approximately 1.4% rests with the top ten. V and J are TRBV7-9 and TRBJ2-2, with 11 bases aligning to TRBD1. Source material: blood. This TCR came from a woman aged 25-40 years in good health. The CDR3 region has the DNA TGTGCCAGCAGCCCGTGGGACAGGGGGAGCCGGGAGCTGTTTTTT. Encoded protein: CASSPWDRGSRELFF.